Each of the 20 T cell receptor beta chains below was sequenced from the same sample in a study of T-cell reconstitution after alpha-beta-depleted transplantation in children. Using unique molecular identifiers, the investigators prepared the TCRbeta library. MiXCR, run by TCRdb on the PCR reads, gives a single entry per CDR3 protein. Of hundreds of thousands of distinct CDR3 sequences detected, approximately 15% appear once; the ten largest clones hold approximately 1%. The sequences come from PBMCs from the stem cell graft donor, collected from the stem cell graft. The receptors derive from a human donor who donated a stem cell graft to a child with acute myeloid leukemia.

The chain uses TRBV4-2 and TRBJ2-6, with D hard to call. This CDR3 has 15 amino acids. V was pared by 0 bases and J by 2 bases, with 5 bases between. Germline lookup yields CDR1 LGHNA and CDR2 YNFKEQ. CDR3 protein: CASSQDGAGANVLTF. CDR3 sequence (DNA): TGTGCCAGCAGCCAAGATGGGGCTGGGGCCAACGTCCTGACTTTC.

This clonotype was detected many times. The chain combines TRBV12-3 or TRBV12-4 with TRBJ1-2; tentatively, D is TRBD1 (5 bases). V lost 1 base and J lost 8, with 11 bases in between. This CDR3 comprises 13 residues. CDR3: CASSLGARGGYTF. The CDR3 nucleotides are TGTGCCAGCAGTTTAGGGGCACGGGGCGGCTACACCTTC.

In this sample, this clonotype turned up once. This may come from a read error, since a much larger clone is one base off. The CDR3 DNA follows: TGTGCCAGCAGCGCCGGACAGGGAGGGGAGCTGTTTTTT. This encodes CASSAGQGGELFF. The chain carries TRBV9 and TRBJ2-2; 8 bases are shared with TRBD1. J was trimmed by 8 bases and V by 3 bases; bases with no gene match: 3. The germline CDR1 and CDR2 sequences are SGDLS and YYNGEE. The CDR3 extends over 13 amino acids.

The rearrangement joins TRBV5-1 to TRBJ2-5; D may be TRBD1 (6 bases). This CDR3 has 14 amino acids. V was shortened by 1 base and J by 5 bases, with 12 bases between the two germline ends. From germline, CDR1 is SGHRS and CDR2 YFSETQ. DNA of the CDR3: TGCGCCAGCAGCTTGAGGGGGTCCGTTGAGACCCAGTACTTC. The encoded protein is CASSLRGSVETQYF.

Ten or more counts support this clonotype. The chain couples TRBV20-1 to TRBJ2-1, with 8 bases aligning to TRBD2. The CDR3 is 16 residues long. The V segment lost 3 bases and the J segment 4 bases; nucleotides outside the gene matches: 11. Germline loops: CDR1 DFQATT, CDR2 SNEGSKA (reference sequence). CDR3 coding DNA: TGCAGTGCTAGGGCCTTAGCGGGACATCCTTACAATGAGCAGTTCTTC. Translation gives CSARALAGHPYNEQFF.

This clonotype was seen ten or more times. The chain carries TRBV7-2 and TRBJ1-2, with 8 nucleotides matching TRBD1. Per the germline V gene, CDR1 is SGHTA and CDR2 is FQGNSA. This CDR3 comprises 13 residues. The ends lost 6 bases at V and 8 bases at J; junction bases unmatched: 8. The CDR3 coding sequence is TGTGCCAGCAGGGGTCAGGGGGCGAAAGGCTACACCTTC. Encoded protein: CASRGQGAKGYTF. The full variable domain, in which reference TRBV7-2 and TRBJ1-2 provide the parts outside the CDR3, is GAGVSQSPSNKVTEKGKDVELRCDPISGHTALYWYRQSLGQGLEFLIYFQGNSAPDKSGLPSDRFSAERTGGSVSTLTIQRTQQEDSAVYLCASRGQGAKGYTFGSGTRLTVV.

This clonotype was counted only a few times. The chain joins TRBV15 to TRBJ2-3; 7 bases fit TRBD2. The CDR3 contains 15 residues. The V gene end was trimmed by 5 bases and the J gene end by 6 bases; junction bases not matched to a gene: 11. The germline V gene encodes CDR1 LNHNV and CDR2 YYDKDF (reference sequence). CDR3 sequence reads: CATSSTSGGVDTQYF. DNA for the CDR3: TGTGCCACCAGCTCAACTTCTGGGGGGGTGGATACGCAGTATTTT.

This clonotype was seen a single time. V usage is TRBV27 and J usage is TRBJ2-2; D remains unclear. V dropped 3 bases and J dropped 6 bases, with 11 bases sitting between them. Germline CDR1 and CDR2: MNHEY and SMNVEV (reference sequence). CDR3 length: 14 residues. The chain's CDR3 is CASSLFKKSGELFF. The CDR3 coding sequence is TGTGCCAGCAGTTTGTTCAAGAAATCCGGGGAGCTGTTTTTT.

This clonotype was seen only a few times. The genes are TRBV7-2 and TRBJ1-5; TRBD1 matches 7 bases. The J segment lost 4 bases and the V segment lost 3 bases, leaving 6 bases of the junction unmatched. The CDR3 spans 15 residues. Germline loops: CDR1 SGHTA, CDR2 FQGNSA. The CDR3 DNA follows: TGTGCCAGCAGCTTCTCCAAGGGGGCGAATCAGCCCCAGCATTTT. It yields the protein CASSFSKGANQPQHF.

This clonotype was seen at least ten times. The V call is TRBV20-1, the J call TRBJ1-5; D may be TRBD1 (5 bases). Trimming left V 1 base short and J 3 bases short, with 16 bases between. CDR1 and CDR2 (germline): DFQATT, SNEGSKA (reference sequence). The CDR3 runs to 16 residues. DNA of the CDR3: TGCAGTGCTAGAGGGGCTAGGGGTGGAACCAATCAGCCCCAGCATTTT. It encodes CSARGARGGTNQPQHF.

The sample holds a few counts of this clonotype. The V call is TRBV4-1, the J call TRBJ1-1, with D possibly being TRBD1 (6 bases). The ends were cut back, 3 bases at V and 1 base at J, with 12 bases in the middle. The CDR3 covers 15 residues. Germline V CDR1 and CDR2: MGHRA, YSYEKL. As DNA, the CDR3 is TGCGCCAGCAGCCATGACGACAGGCGGAACACTGAAGCTTTCTTT. This translates into CASSHDDRRNTEAFF.

This clonotype was detected a few times. The CDR3 nucleotides are TGTGCCATCAGTGAGGCATACGAGCAGTACTTC. Translation gives CAISEAYEQYF. This sequence joins TRBV10-3 and TRBJ2-7; D gene ambiguous. The CDR3 runs to 11 residues. Trimming took 2 bases from V and 4 from J, leaving 3 bases between them. Germline V gives CDR1 ENHRY, CDR2 SYGVKD.

This clonotype has just a few counts. The V call is TRBV29-1, the J call TRBJ1-2, with D possibly TRBD1 on 5 matching bases. The CDR3 sequence is 13 residues long. Germline values: CDR1 SQVTM, CDR2 ANQGSEA. V lost 0 bases and J lost 8, with 13 bases in between. CDR3 protein: CSVEDQGLVGYTF. The CDR3 nucleotides read TGCAGCGTTGAAGACCAGGGTCTAGTCGGCTACACCTTC. Full variable domain (remainder filled in from reference TRBV29-1 and TRBJ1-2): SAVISQKPSRDICQRGTSLTIQCQVDSQVTMMFWYRQQPGQSLTLIATANQGSEATYESGFVIDKFPISRPNLTFSTLTVSNMSPEDSSIYLCSVEDQGLVGYTFGSGTRLTVV.

This chain uses TRBV13 with TRBJ2-3, with 8 bases matching TRBD1. The junction had 4 bases not matched to a gene; V was cut back by 1 base and J by 1 base. Germline CDR1 reads PRHDT; CDR2 reads FYEKMQ (reference sequence). This CDR3 comprises 16 residues. CDR3 residues: CASSLVQTGGTDTQYF. The DNA of the CDR3 is TGTGCCAGCAGCTTAGTTCAGACAGGGGGCACAGATACGCAGTATTTT.

The V call is TRBV20-1, the J call TRBJ2-2; a weak D match, TRBD1 (6 bases). Trimming removed 5 bases at V and 5 bases at J, with 15 bases between. In germline, CDR1 is DFQATT, CDR2 SNEGSKA (reference sequence). The CDR3 sequence is 14 residues long. The CDR3, as DNA: TGCAGTGCTTTCACCGGGACAAGAACCGGGGAGCTGTTTTTT. This translates into CSAFTGTRTGELFF.

The CDR3 DNA reads TGCGCCAGCAGCCATGATCTAGCCGATGAGCAGTTCTTC. This encodes CASSHDLADEQFF. The chain is built from TRBV4-3 and TRBJ2-1; possible D gene TRBD2, 5 bases. The germline gives CDR1 LGHNA, CDR2 YSLEER. Trimming removed 3 bases at V and 8 bases at J, with 11 bases between. This CDR3 is built from 13 residues.

The chain is built from TRBV27 and TRBJ1-2; TRBD1 aligns across 8 bases. The germline V gene encodes CDR1 MNHEY and CDR2 SMNVEV (reference sequence). This CDR3 is 14 amino acids long. V gave up 6 bases and J gave up 8 bases; unmatched junction bases: 11. The CDR3 DNA reads TGTGCCAGCAGCCCTCGACAGGGGAGCGGAGGCTACACCTTC. This gives the protein CASSPRQGSGGYTF.

This clonotype was detected many times. The chain recombines TRBV20-1 with TRBJ2-5, with TRBD2 matching 8 bases. Germline assignment: CDR1 DFQATT and CDR2 SNEGSKA (reference sequence). The V and J ends lost 5 bases and 4 bases, in that order; junction bases with no gene match: 9. The CDR3 is made up of 14 amino acids. The CDR3 loop is CSAEDGGASETQYF. The CDR3 nucleotides read TGCAGTGCTGAAGACGGGGGGGCATCAGAGACCCAGTACTTC.

This rearrangement joins TRBV10-2 to TRBJ1-1, with 9 bases lining up with TRBD1. CDR3 size: 15 residues. CDR1 and CDR2 (germline): WSHSY, SAAADI. J lost 1 base, V lost 5 bases, and 5 bases had no gene match. The CDR3 here is CASSSTGGTNTEAFF. The CDR3 DNA is TGCGCCAGCAGTTCGACAGGGGGTACGAACACTGAAGCTTTCTTT.

At least ten counts were recorded for this clonotype. The V gene is TRBV29-1, the J gene TRBJ2-1, with 8 bases lining up with TRBD2. This CDR3 contains 14 residues. Trimming took 6 bases from V and 0 from J; bases not matched to a gene: 4. Germline values: CDR1 SQVTM, CDR2 ANQGSEA. The CDR3 sequence: CSVRLASSYNEQFF. As DNA, the CDR3 is TGCAGCGTGAGACTAGCGAGCTCCTACAATGAGCAGTTCTTC.